Sequencing of this TCR beta chain was carried out in a study of T cell responses to AZD1222 COVID-19 vaccine. The protocol was immunoSEQ multiplex PCR, while the TCRdb copy is restricted to in-frame clones and leaves out a portion. In the table there are 90,000 to 120,000 clones, more than 90% of which are singletons. Germline V gives CDR1 KGHDR, CDR2 SFDVKD. The CDR3 runs to 13 residues. Trimming took 5 bases from V and 5 from J, leaving 11 bases between them. The source material was peripheral blood, sampled on day 0 of AZD1222 vaccination. The chain carries TRBV24-1 and TRBJ2-5; D is perhaps TRBD2 (7 bases). This clonotype originated in an adult in good health. In DNA, the CDR3 is TGTGCCACCAGTGTGGCGGGGGCGGAGACCCAGTACTTC. It codes for CATSVAGAETQYF.